Shown below are 27 T cell receptor beta chains from a single sample sequenced in a study of Ad26.COV2.S vaccination and SARS-CoV-2 variants. The treatment denotes: about 20 received Ad26.COV2.S at low or high dose, single or two shots; several received placebo; per-sample allocation not given. The investigators took samples on day 63 after the first vaccine or placebo injection. This table comes from immunoSEQ multiplex PCR, and its TCRdb copy is limited to in-frame clones, with some not included. The top ten clones hold approximately 1.5% of a sample with some 640,000 clones, roughly nine tenths of them seen once. The sample in question was peripheral blood, obtained in a trial of Ad26.COV2.S vaccine versus placebo. The origin of the receptors is a person aged 18 to 59 who received the Ad26.COV2.S COVID-19 vaccine or a placebo.

The chain employs TRBV11-1 and TRBJ1-1, with TRBD1 matching over 8 bases. Per the germline V gene, CDR1 is SGHAT and CDR2 is FQDESV (reference sequence). V dropped 5 bases and J dropped 4; count of bases not matched to a gene: 9. The CDR3 length is 15 residues. This chain's CDR3 is CASSPPRTGSTEAFF. In DNA form, the CDR3 reads TGTGCCAGCAGCCCTCCGAGGACAGGGAGCACTGAAGCTTTCTTT.

V usage is TRBV5-5 and J usage is TRBJ1-1; the match to TRBD1 covers 8 bases. This CDR3 has 14 residues. CDR1 is SGHKS and CDR2 is YYEKEE in the germline V gene (reference sequence). V gave up 0 bases and J gave up 6 bases; unmatched junction bases: 4. The CDR3 protein is CASSLGRGLSEAFF. In nucleotides, the CDR3 is TGTGCCAGCAGCTTGGGCAGGGGGCTCTCTGAAGCTTTCTTT.

The gene calls are TRBV6-5 and TRBJ2-3; either TRBD1 or TRBD2 may fit D (6 bases each). This CDR3 contains 15 residues. The V gene's germline CDR1 is MNHEY and CDR2 SVGAGI. V lost 5 bases, J lost 7 bases, and 19 bases lay in between. CDR3 residues: CASSTGYGGDNTQYF. The CDR3 coding sequence is TGTGCCAGCAGTACCGGTTACGGGGGCGACAATACGCAGTATTTT.

This clone was seen a handful of times. Here the CDR3 reads CAISGGQTYEQYF. The CDR3 nucleotides are TGTGCCATCAGTGGGGGACAGACCTACGAGCAGTACTTC. The chain recombines TRBV10-3 with TRBJ2-7, with TRBD1 matching 7 bases. The CDR3 is 13 amino acids. V shed 4 bases, J shed 2 bases, and the junction held 2 bases outside the gene matches. Germline CDR1 and CDR2: ENHRY and SYGVKD.

The rearrangement joins TRBV20-1 to TRBJ2-7; D gene ambiguous. Between the trimmed V and J ends, which lost 4 bases and 3 bases, there was a span of 7 bases. The germline CDR1 and CDR2 sequences are DFQATT and SNEGSKA (reference sequence). The length of the CDR3 is 11 residues. CDR3 sequence reads: CSATWGYEQYF. CDR3 sequence (DNA): TGCAGTGCTACCTGGGGCTACGAGCAGTACTTC.

The chain joins TRBV7-9 to TRBJ2-7; a weak D match, TRBD1 (6 bases). This CDR3 contains 12 residues. V lost 6 bases and J lost 5, with 11 bases in between. Germline CDR1 reads SEHNR; CDR2 reads FQNEAQ (reference sequence). CDR3: CASRSGQHEQYF. CDR3 nucleotides: TGTGCCAGCAGATCCGGACAGCACGAGCAGTACTTC.

CDR3 protein: CASSQVFGGRSREETQYF. The CDR3 DNA is TGTGCCAGCAGCCAAGTTTTCGGGGGGCGCAGTAGAGAAGAGACCCAGTACTTC. The genes are TRBV14 and TRBJ2-5; D is perhaps TRBD2 (7 bases). The germline CDR1 and CDR2 sequences are SGHDN and FVKESK. The ends were cut back, 1 base at V and 3 bases at J, with 21 bases in the middle. CDR3 length: 18 amino acids.

V gene TRBV9 combines with J gene TRBJ2-3; the match to TRBD2 covers 8 bases. Germline V lookup: CDR1 SGDLS, CDR2 YYNGEE. The CDR3 consists of 16 residues. Trimming took 2 bases from V and 2 from J; bases not matched to a gene: 7. In DNA, the CDR3 is TGTGCCAGCAGCGTCCGAGCGGGGGAGCTCACAGATACGCAGTATTTT. It translates to CASSVRAGELTDTQYF.

The V and J genes are TRBV30 and TRBJ2-1; no definite D call. The germline gives CDR1 GTSNPN, CDR2 SVGIG (reference sequence). This CDR3 comprises 13 residues. The germline V and J ends were trimmed by 2 bases and 8 bases, with 13 bases remaining between them. CDR3 in amino acids: CAWSPSDVYEQFF. The CDR3 DNA follows: TGTGCCTGGAGTCCCTCGGACGTCTATGAGCAGTTCTTC.

The chain combines TRBV19 with TRBJ1-5; possibly TRBD1 for D (5 bases). V was pared by 6 bases and J by 4 bases, with 13 bases between. Germline CDR1 and CDR2: LNHDA and SQIVND (reference sequence). The CDR3 has 14 residues. As DNA, the CDR3 is TGTGCCAGTAGCACCGACAGACCAAATCAGCCCCAGCATTTT. This sequence encodes CASSTDRPNQPQHF.

V and J are TRBV24-1 and TRBJ2-6; 11 positions agree with TRBD2. The CDR3 contains 18 residues. Germline-derived CDR1 and CDR2 are KGHDR and SFDVKD. Trimming took 4 bases from V and 2 from J; bases not matched to a gene: 6. Written as DNA, the CDR3 is TGTGCCACCAGTGAACTTAGCGGGGGGGCCCCTGGGGCCAACGTCCTGACTTTC. This encodes CATSELSGGAPGANVLTF.

The CDR3 is CASSQDRDRGSYGYTF. The CDR3 DNA follows: TGCGCCAGCAGCCAAGATAGGGACAGAGGAAGCTATGGCTACACCTTC. The V call is TRBV4-1, the J call TRBJ1-2, with TRBD1 matching 7 bases. Germline V gene lookup returns CDR1 MGHRA and CDR2 YSYEKL. The CDR3 has 16 amino acids. The V gene end was trimmed by 0 bases and the J gene end by 4 bases; junction bases not matched to a gene: 8.

The gene calls are TRBV9 and TRBJ1-1; D gene ambiguous. Trimming shortened V by 0 bases and J by 3 bases, and 12 bases separated the two germline ends. Germline loops: CDR1 SGDLS, CDR2 YYNGEE. CDR3 size: 15 residues. Written as DNA, the CDR3 is TGTGCCAGCAGCGTAGCGAGCCCCCCGGACACTGAAGCTTTCTTT. It specifies CASSVASPPDTEAFF.

This clone was observed a single time. The CDR3 DNA sequence: TGTGCCACCAGTGATTCAACAGGGGCGTTATATGGCTACACCTTC. Encoded protein: CATSDSTGALYGYTF. The rearrangement joins TRBV24-1 to TRBJ1-2; 7 nucleotides line up with TRBD1. Germline V gives CDR1 KGHDR, CDR2 SFDVKD. The CDR3 runs 15 residues. V lost 2 bases, J lost 5 bases, and 7 bases stayed unmatched.

The V gene is TRBV7-9, the J gene TRBJ1-4; D is unclear. CDR3 length: 13 residues. V lost 5 bases, J lost 7 bases, and 11 bases lay in between. Germline V gene data show CDR1 as SEHNR and CDR2 as FQNEAQ (reference sequence). The CDR3 loop is CASSKQEVEKLFF. CDR3 in DNA: TGTGCCAGCAGCAAGCAGGAGGTTGAAAAACTGTTTTTT. Together with reference TRBV7-9 and TRBJ1-4, the CDR3 gives the full variable domain: DTGVSQNPRHKITKRGQNVTFRCDPISEHNRLYWYRQTLGQGPEFLTYFQNEAQLEKSRLLSDRFSAERPKGSFSTLEIQRTEQGDSAMYLCASSKQEVEKLFFGSGTQLSVL.

The rearrangement joins TRBV18 to TRBJ2-1, with 8 bases lining up with TRBD2. Germline V gene sequence: CDR1 KGHSH, CDR2 LQKENI. This CDR3 comprises 14 residues. Trimming removed 7 bases from V and 2 bases from J; junction bases left unmatched: 4. The CDR3 coding sequence is TGTGCCAGCTGGCCGGGACTAGCCTACAATGAGCAGTTCTTC. This codes for CASWPGLAYNEQFF.

The chain joins TRBV6-2 or TRBV6-3 to TRBJ2-7; 10 nucleotides line up with TRBD2. Trimming cost V 3 bases and J 1 base; bases outside gene matches: 9. Germline V gene lookup returns CDR1 MNHEY and CDR2 SVGEGT. The CDR3 has 17 residues. The CDR3 region is CASSYAHLAGASYEQYF. CDR3 bases: TGTGCCAGCAGTTATGCCCATCTAGCGGGAGCTTCCTACGAGCAGTACTTC.

The chain has TRBV11-2 and TRBJ2-7; D is ambiguous. Germline-derived CDR1 and CDR2 are SGHAT and FQNNGV. This CDR3 has 15 amino acids. V lost 4 bases, J lost 4 bases, and 17 bases lay in between. CDR3 amino acids: CASSSITGLDYEQYF. CDR3 DNA sequence: TGTGCCAGCAGCTCGATAACGGGTCTTGATTACGAGCAGTACTTC.

The chain uses TRBV3-1 (or the pseudogene TRBV3-2) and TRBJ2-7; TRBD1 matches at 11 bases. The CDR3 covers 15 residues. The V and J ends lost 2 bases and 5 bases, in that order; junction bases with no gene match: 5. Germline CDR1 LGHDT, CDR2 YNNKEL (reference sequence). The CDR3 DNA is TGTGCCAGCAGCCAAAATGGACAGGGGGCCCACGAGCAGTACTTC. This translates into CASSQNGQGAHEQYF.

The chain is built from TRBV5-1 and TRBJ2-3; 9 bases line up with TRBD2. Germline lookup yields CDR1 SGHRS and CDR2 YFSETQ. V shed 2 bases and J 0 bases; nucleotides not matched to a gene: 7. The CDR3 covers 17 residues. Here the CDR3 reads CASSLPSGATSTDTQYF. CDR3 nucleotides: TGCGCCAGCAGCTTACCTAGCGGGGCCACTAGCACAGATACGCAGTATTTT.

CDR3 amino acids: CASSQETRQGWHNEQFF. The CDR3 bases are TGTGCCAGCAGCCAAGAAACCCGACAGGGGTGGCACAATGAGCAGTTCTTC. V gene TRBV3-1 (or the pseudogene TRBV3-2) combines with J gene TRBJ2-1, with 8 positions matching TRBD1. Germline CDR1 reads LGHDT; CDR2 reads YNNKEL (reference sequence). CDR3 size: 17 residues. The V segment lost 0 bases and the J segment 5 bases; nucleotides outside the gene matches: 9.

CDR3 in amino acids: CAISESASGSNTDTQYF. CDR3 in DNA: TGTGCCATCAGTGAGTCGGCTAGCGGGAGCAACACAGATACGCAGTATTTT. The chain employs TRBV10-3 and TRBJ2-3; 10 nucleotides match TRBD2. CDR3 length: 17 amino acids. Looked up from germline, CDR1 is ENHRY and CDR2 is SYGVKD. The junction had 5 bases not matched to a gene; V was cut back by 0 bases and J by 2 bases.

The V call is TRBV9, the J call TRBJ1-1; no clear D. This CDR3 region has 14 residues. Germline assignment: CDR1 SGDLS and CDR2 YYNGEE. The V and J ends lost 0 bases and 3 bases respectively, with 9 bases between them. CDR3 DNA sequence: TGTGCCAGCAGCGTAGCCTTTGCTGACACTGAAGCTTTCTTT. Protein sequence: CASSVAFADTEAFF.

The genes are TRBV7-9 and TRBJ2-2, with no clear D. V was pared by 5 bases and J by 6 bases, with 10 bases between. The germline V gene encodes CDR1 SEHNR and CDR2 FQNEAQ (reference sequence). The CDR3 sequence is 13 residues long. CDR3: CASSGSKPGELFF. In nucleotides, the CDR3 is TGTGCCAGCAGCGGATCAAAGCCCGGGGAGCTGTTTTTT. Based on the CDR3 plus reference TRBV7-9 and TRBJ2-2, the full variable domain is DTGVSQNPRHKITKRGQNVTFRCDPISEHNRLYWYRQTLGQGPEFLTYFQNEAQLEKSRLLSDRFSAERPKGSFSTLEIQRTEQGDSAMYLCASSGSKPGELFFGEGSRLTVL.

This sequence joins TRBV5-4 and TRBJ2-7; 9 bases fit TRBD2. Germline trimming cut 2 bases from V and 5 bases from J; bases unmatched to any gene: 8. The CDR3 length is 15 residues. CDR1 is SGHNT, CDR2 YYREEE, per germline (reference sequence). CDR3 loop: CASSLGGRAVNEQYF. The CDR3 region has the DNA TGTGCCAGCAGCTTAGGCGGGAGGGCCGTAAACGAGCAGTACTTC.

The genes are TRBV5-6 and TRBJ1-2, with TRBD1 as a possible D gene (5 bases). Germline values: CDR1 SGHDT, CDR2 YYEEEE. V was cut by 1 base and J by 7 bases, with 8 bases left in between. The CDR3 loop spans 12 amino acids. CDR3 amino acids: CASSLRQGGYTF. CDR3 DNA sequence: TGTGCCAGCAGCTTGAGGCAGGGTGGCTACACCTTC.

The chain has TRBV5-1 and TRBJ1-1; D perhaps matches TRBD1 (5 bases). V was shortened by 0 bases and J by 0 bases, with 12 bases between the two germline ends. Germline V lookup: CDR1 SGHRS, CDR2 YFSETQ. The CDR3 is 16 amino acids. As DNA, the CDR3 is TGCGCCAGCAGCTTGGGCCCGAGGGGTATGAACACTGAAGCTTTCTTT. This gives the protein CASSLGPRGMNTEAFF.